The 12 T cell receptor beta chains below were found in one sample sequenced in a study of immune evolution from preneoplasia to lung adenocarcinoma. Produced via immunoSEQ multiplex PCR; TCRdb's table is partial and in-frame only. Among about 8,400 clones, 81% were seen once, and the ten largest hold roughly 8%. Source material: FFPE invasive lung adenocarcinoma tissue. The source is a person aged 50-59 years with lung adenocarcinoma.

The V gene is TRBV10-3, the J gene TRBJ2-7; D remains unclear. The CDR3 contains 9 residues. V was cut by 8 bases and J by 5 bases, with 4 bases left in between. The germline gives CDR1 ENHRY, CDR2 SYGVKD. The CDR3 DNA reads TGTGCCATCGGGGACGAGCAGTACTTC. Its protein is CAIGDEQYF.

The CDR3 reads CASSLQARNEQFF. CDR3 DNA: TGTGCCAGCAGCTTGCAAGCTCGGAATGAGCAGTTCTTC. The rearrangement joins TRBV5-4 to TRBJ2-1, with D unresolved. The CDR3 has 13 residues. Trimming took 1 base from V and 7 from J, leaving 9 bases between them. CDR1 and CDR2 from the germline V gene are SGHNT and YYREEE (reference sequence).

The chain uses TRBV19 and TRBJ2-3; 14 nucleotides line up with TRBD2. V was clipped by 5 bases and J by 5 bases; unmatched bases: 6. Germline assignment: CDR1 LNHDA and CDR2 SQIVND (reference sequence). CDR3 length: 16 amino acids. The chain's CDR3 is CASSPGLAGVRDTQYF. DNA of the CDR3: TGTGCCAGTAGTCCGGGACTAGCGGGAGTTAGAGATACGCAGTATTTT. Drawing the rest from reference TRBV19 and TRBJ2-3, the complete variable domain is DGGITQSPKYLFRKEGQNVTLSCEQNLNHDAMYWYRQDPGQGLRLIYYSQIVNDFQKGDIAEGYSVSREKKESFPLTVTSAQKNPTAFYLCASSPGLAGVRDTQYFGPGTRLTVL.

V gene TRBV5-6 combines with J gene TRBJ1-1; D unresolved. The length of the CDR3 is 16 residues. Trimming cost V 3 bases and J 4 bases, with 19 bases left between them. CDR1 and CDR2 (germline): SGHDT, YYEEEE. CDR3 DNA sequence: TGTGCCAGCAGCTGGCGGACGGCCTCTATGGGCACTGAAGCTTTCTTT. This translates into CASSWRTASMGTEAFF. Supplemented by reference TRBV5-6 and TRBJ1-1, the full variable domain reads DAGVTQSPTHLIKTRGQQVTLRCSPKSGHDTVSWYQQALGQGPQFIFQYYEEEERQRGNFPDRFSGHQFPNYSSELNVNALLLGDSALYLCASSWRTASMGTEAFFGQGTRLTVV.

The chain uses TRBV19 and TRBJ1-1; weak D call: TRBD1 (5 bases). Germline-derived CDR1 and CDR2 are LNHDA and SQIVND (reference sequence). V was trimmed by 5 bases and J by 5 bases, leaving 12 bases between them. The CDR3 is made up of 13 amino acids. The CDR3 DNA reads as TGTGCCAGTAGTTGGTCAGGGAGGACTGAAGCTTTCTTT. Translated: CASSWSGRTEAFF. Based on the CDR3 plus reference TRBV19 and TRBJ1-1, the full variable domain is DGGITQSPKYLFRKEGQNVTLSCEQNLNHDAMYWYRQDPGQGLRLIYYSQIVNDFQKGDIAEGYSVSREKKESFPLTVTSAQKNPTAFYLCASSWSGRTEAFFGQGTRLTVV.

J is TRBJ2-2 and V is TRBV19; TRBD2 matches 9 bases. Germline lookup yields CDR1 LNHDA and CDR2 SQIVND (reference sequence). V was clipped by 4 bases and J by 4 bases; unmatched bases: 7. This CDR3 has 16 amino acids. This CDR3 is CASSTLLAGATGELFF. Written as DNA, the CDR3 is TGTGCCAGTAGTACGCTACTAGCGGGCGCCACCGGGGAGCTGTTTTTT.

The CDR3 DNA sequence: TGTGCCAGCAGCCTTGGCCACTCTGGAAACACCATATATTTT. Translated, it gives CASSLGHSGNTIYF. V is TRBV11-2 and J is TRBJ1-3; no clear D. Trimming stripped 5 bases from V and 0 bases from J, with 8 bases between. This CDR3 has 14 amino acids. Germline V lookup: CDR1 SGHAT, CDR2 FQNNGV. The entire variable domain, with the rest obtained from reference TRBV11-2 and TRBJ1-3, is as follows: EAGVAQSPRYKIIEKRQSVAFWCNPISGHATLYWYQQILGQGPKLLIQFQNNGVVDDSQLPKDRFSAERLKGVDSTLKIQPAKLEDSAVYLCASSLGHSGNTIYFGEGSWLTVV.

The CDR3, as DNA: TGCGCCAGCAGCCAAGGCCTCAAAGATACGCAGTATTTT. As protein: CASSQGLKDTQYF. The chain couples TRBV4-1 to TRBJ2-3; D call uncertain. V gave up 1 base and J gave up 5 bases, with 7 bases separating them. Looked up from germline, CDR1 is MGHRA and CDR2 is YSYEKL. The CDR3 covers 13 residues.

The chain uses TRBV19 and TRBJ2-1, with 7 bases identical to TRBD1. The V segment lost 4 bases and the J segment 1 base; nucleotides outside the gene matches: 1. This CDR3 spans 14 amino acids. Germline values: CDR1 LNHDA, CDR2 SQIVND (reference sequence). The CDR3 protein is CASSTDRSYNEQFF. The DNA for the CDR3 is TGTGCCAGTAGTACGGACAGGTCCTACAATGAGCAGTTCTTC.

The chain couples TRBV14 to TRBJ2-7, with 7 nucleotides matching TRBD1. CDR3 length: 15 amino acids. The ends lost 3 bases at V and 3 bases at J; junction bases unmatched: 8. The germline V gene has CDR1 SGHDN and CDR2 FVKESK. The chain's CDR3 is CASSHERTGNYEQYF. The CDR3 region has the DNA TGTGCCAGCAGCCACGAACGGACAGGCAACTACGAGCAGTACTTC. Supplemented by reference TRBV14 and TRBJ2-7, the full variable domain reads EAGVTQFPSHSVIEKGQTVTLRCDPISGHDNLYWYRRVMGKEIKFLLHFVKESKQDESGMPNNRFLAERTGGTYSTLKVQPAELEDSGVYFCASSHERTGNYEQYFGPGTRLTVT.

V gene TRBV5-1 combines with J gene TRBJ1-1, with D uncertain. V was trimmed by 3 bases and J by 1 base, leaving 13 bases between them. The CDR3 covers 15 residues. Germline V gene sequence: CDR1 SGHRS, CDR2 YFSETQ. CDR3 amino acids: CASSSAKGGNTEAFF. The CDR3 DNA sequence: TGCGCCAGCAGCTCGGCCAAAGGCGGGAACACTGAAGCTTTCTTT.

Judged by abundance, this clone is large. V gene TRBV27 combines with J gene TRBJ2-7; possible D gene TRBD1, 6 bases. The V gene lost 0 bases and the J gene lost 3 bases, with 12 bases spanning the gap. This CDR3 comprises 15 residues. Per the germline V gene, CDR1 is MNHEY and CDR2 is SMNVEV (reference sequence). The CDR3 protein is CASSLSRGKFYEQYF. The CDR3 nucleotides read TGTGCCAGCAGTTTATCCAGGGGCAAATTCTACGAGCAGTACTTC.